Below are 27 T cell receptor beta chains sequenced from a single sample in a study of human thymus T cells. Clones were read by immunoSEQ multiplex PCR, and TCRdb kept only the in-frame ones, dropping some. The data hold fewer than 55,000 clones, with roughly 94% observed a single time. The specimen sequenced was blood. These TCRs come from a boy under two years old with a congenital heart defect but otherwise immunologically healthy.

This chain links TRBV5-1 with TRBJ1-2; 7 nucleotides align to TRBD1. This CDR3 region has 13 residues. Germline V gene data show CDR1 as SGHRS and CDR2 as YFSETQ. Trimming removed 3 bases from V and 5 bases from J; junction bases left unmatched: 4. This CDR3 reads CASSSGQVYGYTF. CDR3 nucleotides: TGCGCCAGCAGCTCAGGACAGGTGTATGGCTACACCTTC.

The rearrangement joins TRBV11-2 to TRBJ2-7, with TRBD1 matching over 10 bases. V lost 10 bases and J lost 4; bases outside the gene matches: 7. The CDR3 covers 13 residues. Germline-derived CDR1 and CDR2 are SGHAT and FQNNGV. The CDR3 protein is CATTRTGGYEQYF. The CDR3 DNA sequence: TGTGCCACCACCCGGACAGGGGGGTACGAGCAGTACTTC.

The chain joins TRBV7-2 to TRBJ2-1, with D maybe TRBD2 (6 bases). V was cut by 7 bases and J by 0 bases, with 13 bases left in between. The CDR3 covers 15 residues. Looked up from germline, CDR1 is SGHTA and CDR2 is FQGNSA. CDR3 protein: CASTLAGSSYNEQFF. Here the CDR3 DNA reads TGTGCCAGCACCCTGGCGGGGAGCTCCTACAATGAGCAGTTCTTC.

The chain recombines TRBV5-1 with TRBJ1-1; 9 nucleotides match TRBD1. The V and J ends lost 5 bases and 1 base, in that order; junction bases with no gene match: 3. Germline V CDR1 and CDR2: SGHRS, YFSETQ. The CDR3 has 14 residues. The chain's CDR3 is CASSPDRGNTEAFF. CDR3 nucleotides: TGCGCCAGCAGTCCGGACAGGGGGAACACTGAAGCTTTCTTT.

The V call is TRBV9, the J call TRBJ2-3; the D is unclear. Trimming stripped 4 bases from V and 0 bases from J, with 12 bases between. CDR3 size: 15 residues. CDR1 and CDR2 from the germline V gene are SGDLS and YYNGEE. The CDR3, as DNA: TGTGCCAGCAGCCAGTTTAGTCATAGCACAGATACGCAGTATTTT. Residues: CASSQFSHSTDTQYF.

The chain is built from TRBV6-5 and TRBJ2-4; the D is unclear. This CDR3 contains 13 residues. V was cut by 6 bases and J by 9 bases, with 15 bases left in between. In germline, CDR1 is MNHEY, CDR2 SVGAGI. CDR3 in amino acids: CASRRPGDGIQYF. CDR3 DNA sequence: TGTGCCAGCAGGAGACCCGGCGATGGCATTCAGTACTTC.

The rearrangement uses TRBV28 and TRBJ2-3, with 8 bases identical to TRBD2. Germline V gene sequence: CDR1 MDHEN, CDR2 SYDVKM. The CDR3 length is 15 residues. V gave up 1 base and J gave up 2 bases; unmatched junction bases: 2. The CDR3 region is CASSLLAGFTDTQYF. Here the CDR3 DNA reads TGTGCCAGCAGTTTATTAGCGGGGTTCACAGATACGCAGTATTTT.

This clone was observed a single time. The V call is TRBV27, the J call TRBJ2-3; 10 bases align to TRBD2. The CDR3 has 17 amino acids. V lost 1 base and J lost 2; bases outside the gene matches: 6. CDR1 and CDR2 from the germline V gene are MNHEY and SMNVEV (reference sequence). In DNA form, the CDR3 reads TGTGCCAGCAGTTTATTATTAGCGGGGGGTTCCACAGATACGCAGTATTTT. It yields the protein CASSLLLAGGSTDTQYF.

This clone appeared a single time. CDR3 nucleotide sequence: TGTGCCAGCAGCTTGGCCATCTCCTCCTCGGGCTACACCTTC. This gives the protein CASSLAISSSGYTF. This chain uses TRBV5-5 with TRBJ1-2; D not resolved. The V gene's germline CDR1 is SGHKS and CDR2 YYEKEE (reference sequence). With 0 bases removed from V and 8 bases from J, the gap between germline ends came to 14 bases. The CDR3 has 14 amino acids.

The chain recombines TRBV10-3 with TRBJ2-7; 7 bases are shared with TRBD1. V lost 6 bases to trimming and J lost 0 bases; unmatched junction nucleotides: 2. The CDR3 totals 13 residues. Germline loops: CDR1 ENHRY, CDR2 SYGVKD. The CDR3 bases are TGTGCCATCAGAACAGGGGACTCCTACGAGCAGTACTTC. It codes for CAIRTGDSYEQYF.

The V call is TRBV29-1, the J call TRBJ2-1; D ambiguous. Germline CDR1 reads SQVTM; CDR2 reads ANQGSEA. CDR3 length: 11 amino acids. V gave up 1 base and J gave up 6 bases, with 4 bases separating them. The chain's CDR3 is CSVEVGNEQFF. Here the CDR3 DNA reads TGCAGCGTTGAAGTTGGCAATGAGCAGTTCTTC.

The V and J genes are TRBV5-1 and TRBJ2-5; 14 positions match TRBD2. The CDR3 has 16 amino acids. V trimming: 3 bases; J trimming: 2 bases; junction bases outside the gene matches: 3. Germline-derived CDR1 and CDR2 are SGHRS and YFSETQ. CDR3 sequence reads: CASSSGTSGGQETQYF. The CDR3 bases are TGCGCCAGCAGCTCGGGGACTAGCGGGGGACAAGAGACCCAGTACTTC.

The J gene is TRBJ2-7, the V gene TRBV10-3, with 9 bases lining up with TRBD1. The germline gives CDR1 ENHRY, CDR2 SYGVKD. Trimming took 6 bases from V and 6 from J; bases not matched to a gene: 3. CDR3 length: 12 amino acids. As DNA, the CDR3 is TGTGCCATCAGCGCGGGACAGGGCGAGCAGTACTTC. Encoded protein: CAISAGQGEQYF.

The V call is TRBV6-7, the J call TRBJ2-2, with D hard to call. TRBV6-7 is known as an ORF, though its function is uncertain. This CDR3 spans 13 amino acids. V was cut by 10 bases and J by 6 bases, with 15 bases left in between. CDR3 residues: CATRLREPGELFF. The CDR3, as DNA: TGTGCCACGAGACTCCGAGAGCCCGGGGAGCTGTTTTTT.

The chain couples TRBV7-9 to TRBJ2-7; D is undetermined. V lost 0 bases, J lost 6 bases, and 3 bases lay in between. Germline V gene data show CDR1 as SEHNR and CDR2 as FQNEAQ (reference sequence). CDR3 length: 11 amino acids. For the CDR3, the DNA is TGTGCCAGCAGCTTAGCGGCCGAGCAGTACTTC. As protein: CASSLAAEQYF.

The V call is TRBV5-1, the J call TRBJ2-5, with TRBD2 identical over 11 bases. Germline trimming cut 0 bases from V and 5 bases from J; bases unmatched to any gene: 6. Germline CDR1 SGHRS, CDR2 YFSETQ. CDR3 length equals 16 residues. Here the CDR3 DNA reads TGCGCCAGCAGCTTGGTGCCTAGCGGGGGGTATGAGACCCAGTACTTC. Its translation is CASSLVPSGGYETQYF.

CDR3 protein: CASTTDLANTGELFF. The CDR3 DNA sequence: TGTGCCAGCACCACAGACTTGGCGAACACCGGGGAGCTGTTTTTT. V usage is TRBV2 and J usage is TRBJ2-2; D unclear. CDR1 and CDR2 from the germline V gene are SNHLY and FYNNEI. This CDR3 is built from 15 residues. V was pared by 7 bases and J by 0 bases, with 12 bases between.

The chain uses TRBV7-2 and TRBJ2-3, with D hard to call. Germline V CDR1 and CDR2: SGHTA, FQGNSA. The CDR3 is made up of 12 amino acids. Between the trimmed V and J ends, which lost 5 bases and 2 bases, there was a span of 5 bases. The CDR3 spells CASSTPTDTQYF. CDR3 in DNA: TGTGCCAGCAGCACCCCCACAGATACGCAGTATTTT.

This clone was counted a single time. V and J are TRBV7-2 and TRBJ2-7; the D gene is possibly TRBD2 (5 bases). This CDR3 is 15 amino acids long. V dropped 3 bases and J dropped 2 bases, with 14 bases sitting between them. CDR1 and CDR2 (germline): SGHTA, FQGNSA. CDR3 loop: CASSFLADSTYEQYF. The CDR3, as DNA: TGTGCCAGCAGCTTTCTCGCGGACTCTACCTACGAGCAGTACTTC.

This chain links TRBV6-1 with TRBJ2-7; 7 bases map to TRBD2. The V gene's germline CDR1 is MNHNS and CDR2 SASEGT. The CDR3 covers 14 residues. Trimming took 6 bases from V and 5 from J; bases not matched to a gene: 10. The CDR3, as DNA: TGTGCCAGCAGGGGAGCGGGGAACAGAGACGAGCAGTACTTC. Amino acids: CASRGAGNRDEQYF.

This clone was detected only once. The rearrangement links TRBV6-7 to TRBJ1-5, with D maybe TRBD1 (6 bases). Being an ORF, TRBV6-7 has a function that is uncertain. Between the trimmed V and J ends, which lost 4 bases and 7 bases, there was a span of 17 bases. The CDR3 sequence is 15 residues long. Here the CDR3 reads CASSSWTEQVQPQHF. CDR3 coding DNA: TGTGCCAGCAGTTCTTGGACAGAACAAGTACAGCCCCAGCATTTT.

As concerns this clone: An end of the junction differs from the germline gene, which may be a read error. The CDR3 DNA reads TGTGCCTGGACCCCGGGACAGGGGTTTTTTACTAATAAAAAACTGTTTTTT. Its translation is CAWTPGQGFFTNKKLFF. The chain has TRBV30 and TRBJ1-4; 10 nucleotides match TRBD1. The CDR3 is 17 residues long. CDR1 is GTSNPN, CDR2 SVGIG, per germline (reference sequence).

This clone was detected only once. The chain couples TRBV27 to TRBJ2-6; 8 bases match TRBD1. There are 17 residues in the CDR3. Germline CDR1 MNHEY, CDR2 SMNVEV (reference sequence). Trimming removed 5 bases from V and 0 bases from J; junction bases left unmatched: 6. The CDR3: CASSPQGVFSGANVLTF. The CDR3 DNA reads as TGTGCCAGCAGTCCACAGGGGGTGTTCTCTGGGGCCAACGTCCTGACTTTC.

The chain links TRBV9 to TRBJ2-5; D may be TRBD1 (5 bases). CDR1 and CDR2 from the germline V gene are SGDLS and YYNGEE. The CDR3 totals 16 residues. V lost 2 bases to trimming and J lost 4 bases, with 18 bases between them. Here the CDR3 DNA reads TGTGCCAGCAGCGTGGGAAGGGGCAGAGTGGGAGAGACCCAGTACTTC. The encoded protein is CASSVGRGRVGETQYF. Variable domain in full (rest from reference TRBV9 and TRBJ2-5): DSGVTQTPKHLITATGQRVTLRCSPRSGDLSVYWYQQSLDQGLQFLIQYYNGEERAKGNILERFSAQQFPDLHSELNLSSLELGDSALYFCASSVGRGRVGETQYFGPGTRLLVL.

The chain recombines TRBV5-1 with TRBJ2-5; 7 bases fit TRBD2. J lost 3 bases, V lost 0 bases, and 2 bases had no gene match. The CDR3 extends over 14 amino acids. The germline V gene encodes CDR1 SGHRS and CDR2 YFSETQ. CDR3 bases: TGCGCCAGCAGCTTGGCAAGCGGGGAAGAGACCCAGTACTTC. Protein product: CASSLASGEETQYF.

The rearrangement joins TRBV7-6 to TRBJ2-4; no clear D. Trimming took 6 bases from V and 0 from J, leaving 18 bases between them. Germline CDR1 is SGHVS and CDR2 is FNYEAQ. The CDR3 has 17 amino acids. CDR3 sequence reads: CASSIVAPRLAKNIQYF. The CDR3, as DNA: TGTGCCAGCAGTATAGTAGCTCCCCGCCTAGCCAAAAACATTCAGTACTTC.

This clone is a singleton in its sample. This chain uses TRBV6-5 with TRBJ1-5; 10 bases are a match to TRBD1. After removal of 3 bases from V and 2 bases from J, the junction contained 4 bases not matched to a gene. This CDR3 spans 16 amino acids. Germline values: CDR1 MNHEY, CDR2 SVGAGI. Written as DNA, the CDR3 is TGTGCCAGCAGTTATGGCGGGACAGGGGGCAATCAGCCCCAGCATTTT. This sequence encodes CASSYGGTGGNQPQHF.